This is a list of T cell receptor beta chains from one sample in a study of cytomegalovirus exposure and HLA in healthy donors. Sequenced by immunoSEQ multiplex PCR; TCRdb stores in-frame clones only, minus some. The sample has over 55,000 clones, 90% to 97% seen once. The source material was PBMCs. The receptors here all came from a man aged 18 to 29 in good health and CMV-seronegative. CDR3s include the opening cysteine and the closing phenylalanine or tryptophan. The order of the fields is D gene, V gene, J gene, clone size, CDR3 protein, CDR3 DNA. D genes are given only for firm matches. Clone sizes are given selectively: once, few, many, or a class where the clone is expanded.

TRBD1,TRBV6-5,TRBJ2-1,.,CASRSGTGVNEQFF,TGTGCCAGCAGGTCCGGGACAGGGGTCAATGAGCAGTTCTTC
.,TRBV5-1,TRBJ1-2,.,CASSFFPPQKAPVRDGYTF,TGCGCCAGCAGCTTTTTCCCTCCTCAAAAGGCCCCTGTTCGGGATGGCTACACCTTC
.,TRBV7-8,TRBJ1-2,once,CASSLASIAEGAYGYTF,TGTGCCAGCAGCTTAGCTTCTATTGCCGAGGGAGCCTATGGCTACACCTTC
TRBD2,TRBV4-1,TRBJ2-7,.,CASSQDWRRENYEQYF,TGCGCCAGCAGCCAAGATTGGCGGCGGGAGAACTACGAGCAGTACTTC
.,TRBV5-8,TRBJ2-5,.,CASSFSETQYF,TGTGCCAGCAGCTTTAGTGAGACCCAGTACTTC
.,TRBV5-1,TRBJ2-5,.,CASSWASQETQYF,TGCGCCAGCAGCTGGGCCTCACAAGAGACCCAGTACTTC
TRBD1,TRBV27,TRBJ1-2,.,CASSLLVRGRPDGYTF,TGTGCCAGCAGTTTATTAGTCAGGGGGCGCCCCGATGGCTACACCTTC
.,TRBV5-5,TRBJ2-1,.,CASSLGGMEQFF,TGTGCCAGCAGCTTGGGCGGAATGGAGCAGTTCTTC
.,TRBV7-2,TRBJ2-3,.,CASSRSLVDTQYF,TGTGCCAGCAGCCGCTCCCTAGTAGATACGCAGTATTTT
.,TRBV27,TRBJ2-7,.,CASSYRLRGIYEQYF,TGTGCCAGCAGTTACCGACTGCGAGGAATCTACGAGCAGTACTTC
.,TRBV28,TRBJ2-5,.,CATIQETQYF,TGTGCCACCATCCAAGAGACCCAGTACTTC
.,TRBV4-2,TRBJ1-1,once,CASSQAAGQVTEAFF,TGTGCCAGCAGCCAAGCTGCGGGGCAGGTAACTGAAGCTTTCTTT
.,TRBV4-1,TRBJ2-7,.,CASSHLRGEAPHEQYF,TGCGCCAGCAGCCACTTAAGAGGGGAGGCCCCCCACGAGCAGTACTTC
.,TRBV5-5,TRBJ2-1,.,CASSSLFGGSYNEQFF,TGTGCCAGCAGCTCCCTATTCGGGGGATCCTACAATGAGCAGTTCTTC
.,TRBV28,TRBJ2-5,.,CASSLSETQYF,TGTGCCAGCAGTTTATCGGAGACCCAGTACTTC
.,TRBV6-6,TRBJ2-6,.,CASSPGDPGANVLTF,TGTGCCAGCAGCCCAGGGGATCCTGGGGCCAACGTCCTGACTTTC
.,TRBV4-3,TRBJ2-1,.,CASSQVAASYNEQFF,TGCGCCAGCAGCCAAGTAGCGGCTTCCTACAATGAGCAGTTCTTC
TRBD2,TRBV5-1,TRBJ2-1,once,CASSLTASGYNEQFF,TGCGCCAGCAGCTTGACGGCTAGCGGGTACAATGAGCAGTTCTTC
.,TRBV27,TRBJ1-4,once,CASSLHRASEKLFF,TGTGCCAGCAGTTTACACAGGGCGTCGGAAAAACTGTTTTTT
.,TRBV10-3,TRBJ2-5,.,CAISVGSQETQYF,TGTGCCATCAGTGTTGGGAGCCAAGAGACCCAGTACTTC
TRBD2,TRBV5-4,TRBJ2-1,.,CASSLAGEREGWEQFF,TGTGCCAGCAGCTTGGCTGGCGAGCGGGAGGGATGGGAGCAGTTCTTC
.,TRBV5-6,TRBJ2-3,.,CASPLRRGWEDTQYF,TGTGCCAGTCCGCTCCGTCGGGGATGGGAAGATACGCAGTATTTT
TRBD1,TRBV13,TRBJ1-2,once,CASSLGQGYYYGYTF,TGTGCCAGCAGCTTGGGACAGGGTTATTACTATGGCTACACCTTC
.,TRBV7-2,TRBJ2-1,.,CASSLEIRRNEQFF,TGTGCCAGCAGCTTAGAGATCCGCAGGAATGAGCAGTTCTTC
TRBD2,TRBV7-6,TRBJ2-2,.,CASSLAGVTNTGELFF,TGTGCCAGCAGCCTAGCGGGAGTAACCAACACCGGGGAGCTGTTTTTT
TRBD1,TRBV9,TRBJ1-1,.,CASSLDREAEAFF,TGTGCCAGCAGCCTGGACAGGGAGGCTGAAGCTTTCTTT
.,TRBV4-1,TRBJ2-3,.,CASSQAGPDTQYF,TGCGCCAGCAGCCAGGCAGGCCCCGATACGCAGTATTTT
.,TRBV9,TRBJ1-5,.,CASSVGGTNQPQHF,TGTGCCAGCAGCGTCGGCGGGACTAATCAGCCCCAGCATTTT
TRBD1,TRBV9,TRBJ2-1,.,CASSVEGQGGGEQFF,TGTGCCAGCAGCGTAGAGGGCCAAGGGGGCGGTGAGCAGTTCTTC
TRBD2,TRBV4-1,TRBJ2-1,.,CASSHGGLADNEQFF,TGCGCCAGCAGCCACGGGGGACTAGCGGACAATGAGCAGTTCTTC
.,TRBV2,TRBJ2-7,few,CATKAQEQYF,TGTGCCACCAAAGCACAGGAGCAGTACTTC
TRBD2,TRBV5-1,TRBJ2-2,.,CASSFLAGDPNTGELFF,TGCGCCAGCAGCTTCTTAGCGGGAGACCCGAACACCGGGGAGCTGTTTTTT
.,TRBV4-1,TRBJ1-3,.,CASSQEPHSSGNTIYF,TGCGCCAGCAGCCAAGAACCCCATAGCTCTGGAAACACCATATATTTT
TRBD2,TRBV5-6,TRBJ2-1,.,CASSWGTSGSHGEQFF,TGTGCCAGCAGCTGGGGGACTAGCGGGAGCCACGGTGAGCAGTTCTTC
.,TRBV28,TRBJ1-4,.,CASNLEVNEKLFF,TGTGCCAGCAATTTGGAGGTTAATGAAAAACTGTTTTTT
.,TRBV7-9,TRBJ1-2,.,CASSLLALEQGTYGYTF,TGTGCCAGCAGCTTATTGGCTCTGGAGCAGGGGACCTATGGCTACACCTTC
.,TRBV7-8,TRBJ2-7,.,CASSTRQPYEQYF,TGTGCCAGCAGCACAAGACAGCCCTACGAGCAGTACTTC
.,TRBV28,TRBJ2-7,.,CASSLGSVSSYEQYF,TGTGCCAGCAGTTTAGGTAGCGTAAGCTCCTACGAGCAGTACTTC
TRBD2,TRBV7-9,TRBJ2-1,.,CASSLTRESDEQFF,TGTGCCAGCAGCTTAACGCGGGAGTCTGATGAGCAGTTCTTC
.,TRBV6-5,TRBJ1-2,once,CASSSRGFVYGYTF,TGTGCCAGCAGTTCTAGGGGGTTCGTCTATGGCTACACCTTC